These 10 T cell receptor beta chains were all obtained from the same sample, sequenced in a study of human CD8 memory T cell subsets. The TCR beta sequencing libraries came from UMI-labeled 5' RACE. With the 5' RACE reads reprocessed, TCRdb shows one record per CDR3 protein and no DNA. The clone table shows around 6,300 distinct CDR3 sequences, with the ten largest holding 20% to 25%. The authors defined TPEX cells as CCR7+ PD-1+ TIGIT+ early memory CD8+ T cells carrying exhausted-like traits. The sample was CD8+ T cells from PBMCs. All receptors derive from a human donor in good health.

The rearrangement joins TRBV12-3 or TRBV12-4 to TRBJ2-1; the TCRdb call, TRBD2, lacks DNA for checking. The CDR3 runs to 15 residues. This chain's CDR3 is CASSPAGGPYNEQFF.

This chain connects TRBV10-2 to TRBJ2-1; TCRdb gives TRBD2 as the D gene, but with no DNA this cannot be confirmed. The germline CDR1 and CDR2 sequences are WSHSY and SAAADI. The CDR3 has 14 residues. This chain's CDR3 is CATTGTSGSNEQFF.

This clonotype ranks as medium-sized (0.01 to 0.1%) in terms of frequency. The chain joins TRBV20-1 to TRBJ2-5; the D call from TCRdb, TRBD1, cannot be confirmed without DNA. This CDR3 is built from 12 residues. Germline CDR1 and CDR2: DFQATT and SNEGSKA (reference sequence). CDR3: CSATWSGETQYF.

This chain links TRBV5-6 with TRBJ2-5. Germline V gene lookup returns CDR1 SGHDT and CDR2 YYEEEE. The CDR3 consists of 15 residues. CDR3 region: CASSLGLAGGETQYF.

The chain couples TRBV12-3 or TRBV12-4 to TRBJ2-3; TCRdb returns TRBD2, unconfirmable since there is no DNA. The CDR3 totals 15 residues. CDR3 region: CASIKRLAGGDTQYF.

CDR3 amino acids: CASSLGSEEAGELFF. The chain carries TRBV12-3 or TRBV12-4 and TRBJ2-2; the TRBD2 assignment by TCRdb is unverifiable without DNA. The CDR3 covers 15 residues.

This clonotype is deemed medium-sized by its frequency. This chain connects TRBV29-1 to TRBJ2-2; TCRdb selects TRBD1, and the lack of DNA leaves this call unchecked. This CDR3 is 13 amino acids long. Per the germline V gene, CDR1 is SQVTM and CDR2 is ANQGSEA. CDR3 protein: CSGRGQGPGELFF.

The CDR3 reads CASSLVLLNTGELFF. The chain is built from TRBV11-2 and TRBJ2-2. This CDR3 contains 15 residues. Germline CDR1 SGHAT, CDR2 FQNNGV.

The chain couples TRBV19 to TRBJ1-5; with no DNA, the TCRdb D assignment of TRBD1 cannot be verified. The CDR3 has 15 amino acids. Germline CDR1 LNHDA, CDR2 SQIVND (reference sequence). CDR3 sequence: CASKVNRDSNQPQHF.

The chain uses TRBV7-2 and TRBJ1-1; without DNA, the TCRdb call of TRBD1 cannot be checked. The CDR3 covers 14 residues. Germline lookup yields CDR1 SGHTA and CDR2 FQGNSA. CDR3 residues: CASSYGTVNTEAFF.